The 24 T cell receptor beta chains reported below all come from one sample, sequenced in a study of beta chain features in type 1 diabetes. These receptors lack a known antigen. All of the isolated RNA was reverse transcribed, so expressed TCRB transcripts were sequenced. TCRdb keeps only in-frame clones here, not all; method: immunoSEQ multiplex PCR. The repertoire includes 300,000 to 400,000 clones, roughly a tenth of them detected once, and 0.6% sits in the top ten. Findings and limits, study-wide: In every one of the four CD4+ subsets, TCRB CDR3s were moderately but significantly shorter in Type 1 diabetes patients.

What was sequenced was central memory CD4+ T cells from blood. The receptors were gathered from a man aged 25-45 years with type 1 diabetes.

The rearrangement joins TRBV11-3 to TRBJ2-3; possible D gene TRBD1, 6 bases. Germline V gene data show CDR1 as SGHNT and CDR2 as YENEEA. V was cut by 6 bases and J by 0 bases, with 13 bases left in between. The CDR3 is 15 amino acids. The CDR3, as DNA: TGTGCCAGCAGACTGCATACAGGGAGCACAGATACGCAGTATTTT. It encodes CASRLHTGSTDTQYF.

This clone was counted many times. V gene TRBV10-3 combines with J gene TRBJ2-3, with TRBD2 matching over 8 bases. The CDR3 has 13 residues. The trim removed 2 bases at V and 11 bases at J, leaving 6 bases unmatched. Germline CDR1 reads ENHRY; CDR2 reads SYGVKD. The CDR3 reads CAISEITGTRQYF. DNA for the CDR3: TGTGCCATCAGTGAGATAACCGGGACTAGGCAGTATTTT.

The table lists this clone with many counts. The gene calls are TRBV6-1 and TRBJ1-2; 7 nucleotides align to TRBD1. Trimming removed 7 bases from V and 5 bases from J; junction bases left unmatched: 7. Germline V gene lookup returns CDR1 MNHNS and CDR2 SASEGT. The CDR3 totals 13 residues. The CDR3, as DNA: TGTGCCAGCACCCCGGGACAGCCTTATGGCTACACCTTC. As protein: CASTPGQPYGYTF.

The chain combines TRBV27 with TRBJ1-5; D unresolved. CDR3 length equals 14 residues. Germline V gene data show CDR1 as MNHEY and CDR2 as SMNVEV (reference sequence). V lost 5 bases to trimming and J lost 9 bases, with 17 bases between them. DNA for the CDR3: TGTGCCAGCAGTCAAAAGGGCCGAGTGGGGCCCCAGCATTTT. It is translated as CASSQKGRVGPQHF.

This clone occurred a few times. CDR3 DNA sequence: TGTGCCAGCAGCCCAGGAGGGGTATGGGAGACCCAGTACTTC. Translated, it gives CASSPGGVWETQYF. The chain links TRBV7-9 to TRBJ2-5, with D possibly TRBD2 on 6 matching bases. The ends were cut back, 5 bases at V and 5 bases at J, with 15 bases in the middle. Germline CDR1 reads SEHNR; CDR2 reads FQNEAQ (reference sequence). This CDR3 has 14 residues.

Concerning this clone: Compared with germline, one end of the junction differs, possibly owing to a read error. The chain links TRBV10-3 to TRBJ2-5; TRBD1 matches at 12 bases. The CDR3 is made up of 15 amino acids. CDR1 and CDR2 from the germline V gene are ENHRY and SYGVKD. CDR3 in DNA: TGTGCCAGCAGTAGGGACAGGGGGCCGGAGGAGACCCAGTACTTC. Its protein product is CASSRDRGPEETQYF.

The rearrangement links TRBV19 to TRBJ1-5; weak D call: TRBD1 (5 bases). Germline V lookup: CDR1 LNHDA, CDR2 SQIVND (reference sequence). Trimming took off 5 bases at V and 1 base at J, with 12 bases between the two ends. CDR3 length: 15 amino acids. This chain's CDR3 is CASSGTRASNQPQHF. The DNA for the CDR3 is TGTGCCAGTAGTGGTACCAGGGCGAGCAATCAGCCCCAGCATTTT.

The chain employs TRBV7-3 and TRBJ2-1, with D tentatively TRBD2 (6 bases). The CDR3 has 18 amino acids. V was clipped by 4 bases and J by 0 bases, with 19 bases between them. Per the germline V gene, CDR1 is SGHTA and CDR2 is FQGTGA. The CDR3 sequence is CASSSAGRGSSSYNEQFF. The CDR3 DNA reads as TGTGCCAGCAGCTCAGCCGGGCGGGGCTCAAGCTCCTACAATGAGCAGTTCTTC.

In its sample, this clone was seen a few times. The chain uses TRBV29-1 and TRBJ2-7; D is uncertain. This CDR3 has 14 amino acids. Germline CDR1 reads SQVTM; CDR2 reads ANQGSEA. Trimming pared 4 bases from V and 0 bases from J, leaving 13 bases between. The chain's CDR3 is CSVVEQSSSYEQYF. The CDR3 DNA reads TGCAGCGTTGTAGAACAGTCGAGCTCCTACGAGCAGTACTTC.

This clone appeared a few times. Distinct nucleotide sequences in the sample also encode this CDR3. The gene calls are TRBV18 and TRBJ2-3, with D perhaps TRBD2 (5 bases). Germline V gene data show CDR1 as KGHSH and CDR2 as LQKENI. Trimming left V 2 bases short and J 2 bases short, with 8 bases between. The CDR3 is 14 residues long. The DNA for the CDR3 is TGTGCCAGCTCACCATCAGGACTCACAGATACGCAGTATTTT. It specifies CASSPSGLTDTQYF. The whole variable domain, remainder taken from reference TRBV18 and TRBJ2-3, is NAGVMQNPRHLVRRRGQEARLRCSPMKGHSHVYWYRQLPEEGLKFMVYLQKENIIDESGMPKERFSAEFPKEGPSILRIQQVVRGDSAAYFCASSPSGLTDTQYFGPGTRLTVL.

The CDR3 sequence: CASRLPGGADTEAFF. CDR3 DNA sequence: TGTGCCAGCCGCCTCCCAGGGGGCGCGGACACTGAAGCTTTCTTT. This chain links TRBV5-5 with TRBJ1-1; 8 bases are shared with TRBD1. The V gene end was trimmed by 7 bases and the J gene end by 3 bases; junction bases not matched to a gene: 11. Germline loops: CDR1 SGHKS, CDR2 YYEKEE (reference sequence). The CDR3 totals 15 residues. Full variable domain (rest looked up from reference TRBV5-5 and TRBJ1-1): DAGVTQSPTHLIKTRGQQVTLRCSPISGHKSVSWYQQVLGQGPQFIFQYYEKEERGRGNFPDRFSARQFPNYSSELNVNALLLGDSALYLCASRLPGGADTEAFFGQGTRLTVV.

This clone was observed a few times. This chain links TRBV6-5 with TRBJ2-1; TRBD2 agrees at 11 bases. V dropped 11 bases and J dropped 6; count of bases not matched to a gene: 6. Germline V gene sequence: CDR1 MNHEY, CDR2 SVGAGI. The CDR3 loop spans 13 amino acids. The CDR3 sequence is CAGRLAGTNEQFF. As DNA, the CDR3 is TGTGCCGGGAGACTAGCGGGGACCAATGAGCAGTTCTTC.

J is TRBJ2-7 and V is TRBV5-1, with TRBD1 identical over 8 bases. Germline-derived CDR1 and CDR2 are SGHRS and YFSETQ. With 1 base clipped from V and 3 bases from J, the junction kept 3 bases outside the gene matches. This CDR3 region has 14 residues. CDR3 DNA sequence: TGCGCCAGCAGCTTGAACGGACAGGGCTACGAGCAGTACTTC. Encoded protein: CASSLNGQGYEQYF.

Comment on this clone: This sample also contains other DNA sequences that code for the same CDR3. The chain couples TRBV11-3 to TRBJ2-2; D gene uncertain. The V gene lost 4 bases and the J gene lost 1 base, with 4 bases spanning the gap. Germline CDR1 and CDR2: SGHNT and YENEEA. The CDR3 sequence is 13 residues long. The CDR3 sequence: CASSSQNTGELFF. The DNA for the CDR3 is TGTGCCAGCAGCTCACAGAACACCGGGGAGCTGTTTTTT.

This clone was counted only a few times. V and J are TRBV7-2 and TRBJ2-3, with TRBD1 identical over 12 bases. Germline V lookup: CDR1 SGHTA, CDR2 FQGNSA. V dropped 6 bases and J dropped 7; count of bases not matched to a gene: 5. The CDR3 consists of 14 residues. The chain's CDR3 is CASSRDRGQNTQYF. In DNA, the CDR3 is TGTGCCAGCAGTAGGGACAGGGGGCAAAATACGCAGTATTTT. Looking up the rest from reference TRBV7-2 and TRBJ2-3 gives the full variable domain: GAGVSQSPSNKVTEKGKDVELRCDPISGHTALYWYRQSLGQGLEFLIYFQGNSAPDKSGLPSDRFSAERTGGSVSTLTIQRTQQEDSAVYLCASSRDRGQNTQYFGPGTRLTVL.

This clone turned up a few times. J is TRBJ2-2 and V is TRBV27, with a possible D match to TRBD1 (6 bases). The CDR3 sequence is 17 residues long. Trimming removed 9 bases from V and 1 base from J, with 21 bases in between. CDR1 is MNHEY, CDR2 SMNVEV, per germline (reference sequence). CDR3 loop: CASKTGIFGENTGELFF. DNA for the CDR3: TGTGCCAGTAAGACAGGTATTTTCGGAGAGAACACCGGGGAGCTGTTTTTT.

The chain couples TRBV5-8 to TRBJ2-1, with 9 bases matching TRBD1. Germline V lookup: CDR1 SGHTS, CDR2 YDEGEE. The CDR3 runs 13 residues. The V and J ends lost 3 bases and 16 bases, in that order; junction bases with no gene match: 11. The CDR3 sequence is CASSSRDRAFSFF. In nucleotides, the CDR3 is TGTGCCAGCAGCTCCCGGGACAGGGCCTTCTCATTCTTC.

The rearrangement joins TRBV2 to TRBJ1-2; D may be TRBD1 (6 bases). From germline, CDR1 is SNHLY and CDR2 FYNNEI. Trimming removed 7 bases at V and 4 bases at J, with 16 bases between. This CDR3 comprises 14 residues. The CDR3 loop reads CASIGDTAVYGYTF. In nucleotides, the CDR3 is TGTGCCAGCATAGGGGACACCGCAGTCTATGGCTACACCTTC.

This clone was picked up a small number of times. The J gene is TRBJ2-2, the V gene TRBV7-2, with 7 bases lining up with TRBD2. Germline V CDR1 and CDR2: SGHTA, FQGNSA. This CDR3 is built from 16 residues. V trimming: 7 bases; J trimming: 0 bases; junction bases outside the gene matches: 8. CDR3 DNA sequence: TGTGCCAGCAACCTTCGAAGCGGGGCGAACACCGGGGAGCTGTTTTTT. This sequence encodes CASNLRSGANTGELFF. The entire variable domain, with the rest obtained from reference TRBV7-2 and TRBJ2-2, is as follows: GAGVSQSPSNKVTEKGKDVELRCDPISGHTALYWYRQSLGQGLEFLIYFQGNSAPDKSGLPSDRFSAERTGGSVSTLTIQRTQQEDSAVYLCASNLRSGANTGELFFGEGSRLTVL.

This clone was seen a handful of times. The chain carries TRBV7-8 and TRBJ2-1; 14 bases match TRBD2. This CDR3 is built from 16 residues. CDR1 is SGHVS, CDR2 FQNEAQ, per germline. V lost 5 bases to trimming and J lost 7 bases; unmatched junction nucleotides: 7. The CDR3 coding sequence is TGTGCCAGCAGCCCTAGACTAGCGGGAGGGTTGAATGAGCAGTTCTTC. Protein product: CASSPRLAGGLNEQFF.

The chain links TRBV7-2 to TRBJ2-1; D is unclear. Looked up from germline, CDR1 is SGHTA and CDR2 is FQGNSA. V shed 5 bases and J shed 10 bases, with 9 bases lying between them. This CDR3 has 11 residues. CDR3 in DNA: TGTGCCAGCAGCCCTCTGGGCGAGCAGTTCTTC. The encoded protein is CASSPLGEQFF.

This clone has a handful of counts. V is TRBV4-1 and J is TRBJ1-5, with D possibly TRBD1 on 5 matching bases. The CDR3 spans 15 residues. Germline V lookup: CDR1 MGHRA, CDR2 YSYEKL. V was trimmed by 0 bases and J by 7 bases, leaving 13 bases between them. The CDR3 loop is CASSQDLQGNQPQHF. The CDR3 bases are TGCGCCAGCAGCCAAGACTTGCAGGGTAACCAGCCCCAGCATTTT.

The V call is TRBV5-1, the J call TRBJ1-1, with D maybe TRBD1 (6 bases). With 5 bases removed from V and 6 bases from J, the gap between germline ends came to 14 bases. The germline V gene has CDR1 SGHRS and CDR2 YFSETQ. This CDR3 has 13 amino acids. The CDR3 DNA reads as TGCGCCAGCAGTGTAAACAGGGTCGCTGAAGCTTTCTTT. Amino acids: CASSVNRVAEAFF.

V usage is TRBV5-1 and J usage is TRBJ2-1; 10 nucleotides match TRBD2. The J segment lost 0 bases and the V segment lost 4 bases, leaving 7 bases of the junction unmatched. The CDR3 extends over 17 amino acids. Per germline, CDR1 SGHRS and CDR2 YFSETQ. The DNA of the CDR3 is TGCGCCAGCAGCCCAATAGCTAGCGGGAGCTCCTACAATGAGCAGTTCTTC. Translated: CASSPIASGSSYNEQFF.